Shown below are 23 T cell receptor beta chains from a single sample sequenced in a study of blood T cell repertoires in COVID-19. Here immunoSEQ multiplex PCR was the method, and the copy in TCRdb shows in-frame clones only, minus some. The sample has roughly 73,000 clones; roughly nine tenths are singletons. Sample: peripheral blood. The receptors derive from a man over 45 with acute or convalescent COVID-19.

The chain employs TRBV10-3 and TRBJ2-7; D is undetermined. Per the germline V gene, CDR1 is ENHRY and CDR2 is SYGVKD. The V gene lost 2 bases and the J gene lost 9 bases, with 11 bases spanning the gap. The CDR3 is 12 residues long. The CDR3: CAISETVVGQYF. CDR3 coding DNA: TGTGCCATCAGTGAGACGGTGGTCGGGCAGTACTTC.

The genes are TRBV19 and TRBJ1-1; maybe TRBD1 (6 bases). From germline, CDR1 is LNHDA and CDR2 SQIVND (reference sequence). This CDR3 is built from 11 residues. V dropped 7 bases and J dropped 3 bases, with 6 bases sitting between them. CDR3 loop: CASNRDTEAFF. As DNA, the CDR3 is TGTGCCAGTAACAGGGACACTGAAGCTTTCTTT. Together with reference TRBV19 and TRBJ1-1, the CDR3 gives the full variable domain: DGGITQSPKYLFRKEGQNVTLSCEQNLNHDAMYWYRQDPGQGLRLIYYSQIVNDFQKGDIAEGYSVSREKKESFPLTVTSAQKNPTAFYLCASNRDTEAFFGQGTRLTVV.

This clone showed up just a few times. Germline is not matched at one junction end, which may reflect a read error. The chain employs TRBV7-6 and TRBJ1-5; TRBD1 might be the D (5 bases). This CDR3 is built from 16 residues. Per germline, CDR1 SGHVS and CDR2 FNYEAQ. This CDR3 is CASSSRAGTSDQPQHF. The CDR3 region has the DNA TGTGCCAGCAGCTCCAGGGCAGGGACTAGCGATCAGCCCCAGCATTTT.

The sample holds one count of this clone. The chain couples TRBV4-1 to TRBJ2-7, with TRBD1 identical over 9 bases. The CDR3 contains 14 residues. With 6 bases clipped from V and 7 bases from J, the junction kept 10 bases outside the gene matches. Per germline, CDR1 MGHRA and CDR2 YSYEKL. The CDR3 spells CASSLRQGGGEQYF. The CDR3, as DNA: TGCGCCAGCAGTCTAAGACAGGGGGGAGGGGAGCAGTACTTC.

The chain couples TRBV27 to TRBJ1-6; 7 positions match TRBD1. The germline CDR1 and CDR2 sequences are MNHEY and SMNVEV (reference sequence). The CDR3 covers 18 residues. J was trimmed by 0 bases and V by 5 bases; bases with no gene match: 10. The CDR3 loop reads CASSPAGGTSSYNSPLHF. CDR3 coding DNA: TGTGCCAGCAGTCCCGCAGGGGGAACGAGCTCCTATAATTCACCCCTCCACTTT.

The chain couples TRBV19 to TRBJ2-1; TRBD2 matches 12 bases. Germline assignment: CDR1 LNHDA and CDR2 SQIVND (reference sequence). J gave up 6 bases and V 6 bases, and 3 bases lay outside the gene matches. This CDR3 has 14 residues. In DNA form, the CDR3 reads TGTGCCAGTAGACGACTAGCGGGAGTCAATGAGCAGTTCTTC. Protein: CASRRLAGVNEQFF.

This chain joins TRBV27 and TRBJ1-2, with 8 positions matching TRBD1. Trimming cost V 6 bases and J 3 bases; bases outside gene matches: 9. The CDR3 sequence is 15 residues long. Germline V lookup: CDR1 MNHEY, CDR2 SMNVEV (reference sequence). The CDR3 DNA reads TGTGCCAGCAGCTCCCTCGGACAGGGAGACTATGGCTACACCTTC. As protein: CASSSLGQGDYGYTF.

The chain carries TRBV19 and TRBJ2-7; D might be TRBD2 (6 bases). The V gene lost 6 bases and the J gene lost 0 bases, with 12 bases spanning the gap. Germline V gene sequence: CDR1 LNHDA, CDR2 SQIVND (reference sequence). The CDR3 contains 14 residues. CDR3 coding DNA: TGTGCCAGTAGGAGGGACTTGAGCTCCTACGAGCAGTACTTC. Its translation is CASRRDLSSYEQYF.

This chain connects TRBV19 to TRBJ1-5; the match to TRBD1 covers 10 bases. This CDR3 spans 14 amino acids. With 4 bases clipped from V and 7 bases from J, the junction kept 4 bases outside the gene matches. The germline V gene has CDR1 LNHDA and CDR2 SQIVND (reference sequence). As DNA, the CDR3 is TGTGCCAGTAGTAGCGGACAGGGGGACCAGCCCCAGCATTTT. Protein sequence: CASSSGQGDQPQHF. Looking up the rest from reference TRBV19 and TRBJ1-5 gives the full variable domain: DGGITQSPKYLFRKEGQNVTLSCEQNLNHDAMYWYRQDPGQGLRLIYYSQIVNDFQKGDIAEGYSVSREKKESFPLTVTSAQKNPTAFYLCASSSGQGDQPQHFGDGTRLSIL.

The J gene is TRBJ1-5, the V gene TRBV6-5; D is possibly TRBD1 (5 bases). This CDR3 is built from 13 residues. Per the germline V gene, CDR1 is MNHEY and CDR2 is SVGAGI. Between the trimmed V and J ends, which lost 4 bases and 8 bases, there was a span of 12 bases. In DNA form, the CDR3 reads TGTGCCAGCAGTTCAGCGCAGGGAAAGCCCCAGCATTTT. Its protein is CASSSAQGKPQHF.

With respect to this clone: Germline is not matched at one junction end, which may reflect a read error. The chain uses TRBV6-1 and TRBJ1-1; 7 bases are a match to TRBD1. Germline CDR1 is MNHNS and CDR2 is SASEGT. The CDR3 is 16 amino acids. The CDR3 here is CASSQAPTGDGTEAFF. The CDR3, as DNA: TGTGCCAGCAGTCAAGCTCCTACAGGGGATGGGACTGAAGCTTTCTTT.

This chain joins TRBV28 and TRBJ2-7; TRBD2 matches 8 bases. The V segment lost 2 bases and the J segment 4 bases; nucleotides outside the gene matches: 4. Looked up from germline, CDR1 is MDHEN and CDR2 is SYDVKM. The CDR3 spans 14 residues. In DNA, the CDR3 is TGTGCCAGCAGTTTACAGGGCGGGGGGTACGAGCAGTACGTC. Amino acids: CASSLQGGGYEQYV.

The V and J genes are TRBV7-9 and TRBJ2-2, with 7 bases identical to TRBD1. V shed 5 bases, J shed 4 bases, and the junction held 7 bases outside the gene matches. Germline V gene lookup returns CDR1 SEHNR and CDR2 FQNEAQ (reference sequence). The CDR3 loop spans 15 amino acids. CDR3 amino acids: CASSPRGQSTGELFF. CDR3 nucleotide sequence: TGTGCCAGCAGCCCAAGGGGGCAGAGCACCGGGGAGCTGTTTTTT.

J is TRBJ1-2 and V is TRBV11-2, with 9 nucleotides matching TRBD1. CDR3 size: 14 residues. CDR1 SGHAT and CDR2 FQNNGV come from the germline V gene. J was trimmed by 6 bases and V by 3 bases; bases with no gene match: 5. The DNA for the CDR3 is TGTGCCAGCAGCTTTACACAGGGGGCGAATGGCTACACCTTC. Amino acid sequence: CASSFTQGANGYTF.

The V gene is TRBV25-1, the J gene TRBJ2-3; 11 bases align to TRBD2. The CDR3 has 17 residues. Germline V gives CDR1 MGHDK, CDR2 SYGVNS. V was clipped by 4 bases and J by 3 bases; unmatched bases: 9. The DNA of the CDR3 is TGTGCCAGCAGTGGAATTAGCGGGAGGGCGAGGACAGATACGCAGTATTTT. Its translation: CASSGISGRARTDTQYF.

The chain couples TRBV30 to TRBJ1-2; a possible D gene is TRBD1 (6 bases). This CDR3 has 15 amino acids. Germline CDR1 and CDR2: GTSNPN and SVGIG (reference sequence). V was trimmed by 2 bases and J by 4 bases, leaving 17 bases between them. The CDR3 sequence is CAWSLRGAYSYGYTF. CDR3 bases: TGTGCCTGGAGTCTCCGGGGGGCGTATAGCTATGGCTACACCTTC.

The V gene is TRBV10-3, the J gene TRBJ1-1; maybe TRBD1 (5 bases). The germline gives CDR1 ENHRY, CDR2 SYGVKD. The germline V and J ends were trimmed by 3 bases and 2 bases, with 10 bases remaining between them. The CDR3 contains 14 residues. As DNA, the CDR3 is TGTGCCATCAGTGATGGGGGGATTAACACTGAAGCTTTCTTT. It translates to CAISDGGINTEAFF.

The CDR3, as DNA: TGTGCCAGCAGCGTAGACTTGACTAGCAATGAGCAGTTCTTC. Translating gives CASSVDLTSNEQFF. V and J are TRBV9 and TRBJ2-1, with D possibly matching TRBD2 (6 bases). The V gene's germline CDR1 is SGDLS and CDR2 YYNGEE. The CDR3 consists of 14 residues. V was clipped by 0 bases and J by 6 bases, with 10 bases between them.

The genes are TRBV19 and TRBJ1-5; tentative D call: TRBD1 (5 bases). This CDR3 contains 13 residues. V was trimmed by 9 bases and J by 4 bases, leaving 13 bases between them. The germline gives CDR1 LNHDA, CDR2 SQIVND (reference sequence). CDR3 DNA: TGTGCCAGCCAGGGACTGCTTAATCAGCCCCAGCATTTT. Amino acids: CASQGLLNQPQHF. The entire variable domain, with the rest obtained from reference TRBV19 and TRBJ1-5, is as follows: DGGITQSPKYLFRKEGQNVTLSCEQNLNHDAMYWYRQDPGQGLRLIYYSQIVNDFQKGDIAEGYSVSREKKESFPLTVTSAQKNPTAFYLCASQGLLNQPQHFGDGTRLSIL.

The V gene is TRBV27, the J gene TRBJ2-2; 14 nucleotides line up with TRBD2. V shed 7 bases and J 7 bases; nucleotides not matched to a gene: 11. The CDR3 has 17 amino acids. The germline V gene encodes CDR1 MNHEY and CDR2 SMNVEV (reference sequence). The CDR3 DNA reads TGTGCCAGCACCTTGGGGACTAGCGGGAGTAGTAACGGGGAGCTGTTTTTT. Its protein product is CASTLGTSGSSNGELFF.

The V gene is TRBV30, the J gene TRBJ1-1; 11 bases agree with TRBD1. The germline V gene encodes CDR1 GTSNPN and CDR2 SVGIG (reference sequence). The CDR3 is 15 residues long. Trimming at V came to 5 bases and at J to 4 bases, leaving 9 bases not matched to a gene. CDR3 amino acids: CAWRGQGAIGTEAFF. The CDR3, as DNA: TGTGCCTGGCGCGGACAGGGGGCCATAGGCACTGAAGCTTTCTTT.

V is TRBV5-6 and J is TRBJ2-2; 8 bases fit TRBD1. This CDR3 comprises 16 residues. V shed 1 base and J 2 bases; nucleotides not matched to a gene: 4. Germline lookup yields CDR1 SGHDT and CDR2 YYEEEE. The CDR3 DNA follows: TGTGCCAGCAGCTTGTTTGGACAGGGTAACACCGGGGAGCTGTTTTTT. Translation gives CASSLFGQGNTGELFF.

The chain uses TRBV11-2 and TRBJ2-7; weak D call: TRBD1 (6 bases). Germline CDR1 and CDR2: SGHAT and FQNNGV. The CDR3 consists of 11 residues. Trimming shortened V by 10 bases and J by 3 bases, and 10 bases separated the two germline ends. The CDR3 spells CATRQDYEQYF. The CDR3 DNA sequence: TGTGCCACTAGACAGGACTACGAGCAGTACTTC.